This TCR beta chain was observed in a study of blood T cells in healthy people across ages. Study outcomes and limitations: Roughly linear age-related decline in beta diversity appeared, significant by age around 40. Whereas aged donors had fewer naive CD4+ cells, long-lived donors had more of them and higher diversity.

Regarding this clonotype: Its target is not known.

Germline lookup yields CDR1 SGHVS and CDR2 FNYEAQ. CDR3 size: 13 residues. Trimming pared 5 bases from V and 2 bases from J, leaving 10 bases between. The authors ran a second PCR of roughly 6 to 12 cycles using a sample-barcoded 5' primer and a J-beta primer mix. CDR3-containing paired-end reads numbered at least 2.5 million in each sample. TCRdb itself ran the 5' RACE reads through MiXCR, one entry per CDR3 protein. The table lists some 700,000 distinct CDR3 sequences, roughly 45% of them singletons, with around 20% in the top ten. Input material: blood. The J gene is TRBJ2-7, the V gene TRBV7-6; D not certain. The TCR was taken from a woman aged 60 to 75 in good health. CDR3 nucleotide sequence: TGTGCCAGCAGCCCCCGGACCACCTACGAGCAGTACTTC. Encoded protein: CASSPRTTYEQYF.